This TCR beta chain originates from a study of cytomegalovirus exposure and HLA in healthy donors. At the level of the study: Clustering assigned about 80% of the approximately 400 genotyped donors to the Caucasian-associated ancestry cluster.

Study findings and constraints: Available immune exposure information covered CMV serostatus only.

With 60 Vbeta and 13 Jbeta primers, the PCR was carried out. The repertoire was sequenced with immunoSEQ multiplex PCR; TCRdb's copy has only in-frame clones and lacks some. The table includes 200,000 to 300,000 clones, approximately 78% detected once. As to this clone: The antigen remains undetermined.

Sequencing input: PBMCs. This TCR came from a boy between 10 and 17 years old in good health and CMV-seronegative.

CDR3 bases: TGTGCCAGCAGTACAGGGGAGTATGGCTACACCTTC. Encoded protein: CASSTGEYGYTF. The rearrangement links TRBV25-1 to TRBJ1-2; 7 positions agree with TRBD1. Germline CDR1 and CDR2: MGHDK and SYGVNS. This CDR3 comprises 12 residues. Trimming removed 5 bases from V and 5 bases from J; junction bases left unmatched: 2.